What follows are 19 T cell receptor beta chains derived from one specimen sequenced in a study of T cells in Graves' hyperthyroidism and ophthalmopathy (dated by TCRdb to 2018 to 2020). Libraries were constructed by multiplex PCR. The sequencer listed for this sample is Illumina HiSeq 2000. Amplification of TCR beta CDR3 regions was carried out from RNA transcripts. The TCR CDR3 was subjected to a first round of RT-PCR using the HTBI primer set and the Qiagen OneStep RT-PCR kit. The raw public reads went through TCRdb reprocessing: fastp at Q25, MiXCR clone calling, in-frame beta chains kept. Each record represents a unique CDR3 protein, reported with the most common genes and DNA among its rows. Within this sample are around 250,000 distinct CDR3 sequences, with roughly 14% of them counted one time only. The ten biggest clones cover about an eighth of the sample. Sequenced input: blood. These receptor sequences come from a woman between 35 and 50 years old with Graves' hyperthyroidism that later progressed to Graves' ophthalmopathy.

In its sample, this clonotype was seen a few times. The V call is TRBV11-2, the J call TRBJ2-1; 13 bases map to TRBD2. The CDR3 runs 18 residues. CDR1 and CDR2 from the germline V gene are SGHAT and FQNNGV. With 0 bases clipped from V and 8 bases from J, the junction kept 10 bases outside the gene matches. The CDR3 spells CASSLEGTSGMVRDEQFF. In DNA, the CDR3 is TGTGCCAGCAGCTTAGAGGGGACTAGCGGGATGGTCCGCGATGAGCAGTTCTTC.

This clonotype was seen ten or more times. The chain carries TRBV10-3 and TRBJ2-1; D may be TRBD2 (5 bases). Germline loops: CDR1 ENHRY, CDR2 SYGVKD. The CDR3 consists of 12 residues. V was trimmed by 1 base and J by 11 bases, leaving 9 bases between them. In DNA, the CDR3 is TGTGCCATCAGTGAGTTCGGGGTACAGCAGTTCTTC. This translates into CAISEFGVQQFF.

This clonotype occurred many times. This chain connects TRBV19 to TRBJ2-6; TRBD1 matches 8 bases. The CDR3 has 19 residues. Germline V gene data show CDR1 as LNHDA and CDR2 as SQIVND (reference sequence). The trim removed 3 bases at V and 4 bases at J, leaving 14 bases unmatched. In DNA, the CDR3 is TGTGCCAGTAGTATCGGCGGACAGGGAATTTGGTTGGGGGCCAACGTCCTGACTTTC. Translation gives CASSIGGQGIWLGANVLTF.

This clonotype has at least ten counts. The rearrangement uses TRBV6-1 and TRBJ1-1; the match to TRBD1 covers 7 bases. Germline loops: CDR1 MNHNS, CDR2 SASEGT. The CDR3 contains 14 residues. V gave up 5 bases and J gave up 1 base; unmatched junction bases: 4. CDR3 coding DNA: TGTGCCAGCAGTTTTGAGGGGGCGAACACTGAAGCTTTCTTT. It is translated as CASSFEGANTEAFF.

A note on this clonotype: A much larger clone is a single base away; this may be a read error. The V call is TRBV2, the J call TRBJ1-2, with TRBD1 as a possible D gene (6 bases). The CDR3 runs to 13 residues. Germline CDR1 is SNHLY and CDR2 is FYNNEI. The CDR3 DNA is TGTGCCGGCAGTGAAAGACAGGTCTATGGCTACACCTTC. This translates into CAGSERQVYGYTF. Using reference TRBV2 and TRBJ1-2 for the parts outside the CDR3, the full variable domain is EPEVTQTPSHQVTQMGQEVILRCVPISNHLYFYWYRQILGQKVEFLVSFYNNEISEKSEIFDDQFSVERPDGSNFTLKIRSTKLEDSAMYFCAGSERQVYGYTFGSGTRLTVV.

This clonotype was counted at least ten times. The chain uses TRBV27 and TRBJ2-5; 7 bases align to TRBD2. V was pared by 2 bases and J by 2 bases, with 5 bases of the junction left unmatched. Germline V gives CDR1 MNHEY, CDR2 SMNVEV (reference sequence). The length of the CDR3 is 15 residues. The CDR3, as DNA: TGTGCCAGCAGTTTACGATTGGGGGGGCAAGAGACCCAGTACTTC. Protein product: CASSLRLGGQETQYF.

This clonotype was found many times. The genes are TRBV2 and TRBJ1-4; no definite D call. The CDR3 extends over 16 amino acids. V lost 6 bases, J lost 0 bases, and 14 bases lay in between. Germline CDR1 reads SNHLY; CDR2 reads FYNNEI. CDR3 residues: CASRKEGVATNEKLFF. The CDR3 DNA follows: TGTGCCAGCAGGAAGGAGGGAGTTGCAACTAATGAAAAACTGTTTTTT.

As regards this clonotype: A junction end diverges from the germline sequence, so it may reflect a read error. The V and J genes are TRBV4-2 and TRBJ2-1; 14 bases align to TRBD2. This CDR3 region has 17 residues. The germline gives CDR1 LGHNA, CDR2 YNFKEQ. CDR3 DNA sequence: TGTGCCATCAGCCAAGAGAGGGGGACTAGCGGGAGATATGAGCAGTTCTTC. Protein: CAISQERGTSGRYEQFF.

This chain links TRBV14 with TRBJ2-1; D remains unclear. Trimming took off 1 base at V and 2 bases at J, with 15 bases between the two ends. Germline lookup yields CDR1 SGHDN and CDR2 FVKESK. This CDR3 has 17 amino acids. In DNA, the CDR3 is TGTGCCAGCAGCCAAGGTTTGTGGCCTGGACCCTACAATGAGCAGTTCTTC. This encodes CASSQGLWPGPYNEQFF.

This rearrangement joins TRBV19 to TRBJ2-1; 9 bases fit TRBD2. This CDR3 contains 17 residues. Trimming at V came to 4 bases and at J to 4 bases, leaving 11 bases not matched to a gene. Germline V gene lookup returns CDR1 LNHDA and CDR2 SQIVND (reference sequence). CDR3 DNA: TGTGCCAGTAGTAAGGGGGGCGAAGCGGGAGGATACAATGAGCAGTTCTTC. It yields the protein CASSKGGEAGGYNEQFF.

This clonotype was seen ten or more times. The chain uses TRBV7-3 and TRBJ2-1; TRBD2 matches at 11 bases. In germline, CDR1 is SGHTA, CDR2 FQGTGA. The CDR3 has 15 residues. Trimming removed 2 bases from V and 6 bases from J; junction bases left unmatched: 3. The CDR3 bases are TGTGCCAGCAGCTTATATAGCGGGAGGGCCAATGAGCAGTTCTTC. This gives the protein CASSLYSGRANEQFF. Based on the CDR3 plus reference TRBV7-3 and TRBJ2-1, the full variable domain is GAGVSQTPSNKVTEKGKYVELRCDPISGHTALYWYRQSLGQGPEFLIYFQGTGAADDSGLPNDRFFAVRPEGSVSTLKIQRTERGDSAVYLCASSLYSGRANEQFFGPGTRLTVL.

This clonotype was seen at least ten times. J is TRBJ2-3 and V is TRBV7-8; TRBD2 matches 9 bases. J was trimmed by 2 bases and V by 3 bases; bases with no gene match: 3. The CDR3 consists of 15 residues. From germline, CDR1 is SGHVS and CDR2 FQNEAQ. CDR3 nucleotides: TGTGCCAGCAGCTTTAGCGGGAGCCTCACAGATACGCAGTATTTT. It encodes CASSFSGSLTDTQYF.

Of note for this clonotype: This may be a read error, as it is one base from a much larger clone. The J gene is TRBJ2-1, the V gene TRBV11-2; D gene uncertain. The CDR3 sequence is 15 residues long. Germline V gives CDR1 SGHAT, CDR2 FQNNGV. CDR3 coding DNA: TGTGCCAGCAGTTTATGGACGAACTCCTACAATGAGCAGATCTTC. Protein product: CASSLWTNSYNEQIF.

This rearrangement joins TRBV29-1 to TRBJ1-1; no firm D call. CDR1 SQVTM and CDR2 ANQGSEA come from the germline V gene. The CDR3 is made up of 13 amino acids. Deletions cut 6 bases from V and 3 bases from J, with 14 bases between. CDR3 in amino acids: CSVPSGSDTEAFF. The CDR3 region has the DNA TGCAGCGTGCCTTCCGGGAGCGACACTGAAGCTTTCTTT.

The table lists this clonotype with many counts. The rearrangement uses TRBV4-1 and TRBJ2-7; possibly TRBD1 or TRBD2 for D (5 bases each). This CDR3 spans 14 amino acids. Trimming shortened V by 4 bases and J by 3 bases, and 13 bases separated the two germline ends. Germline loops: CDR1 MGHRA, CDR2 YSYEKL. The CDR3 nucleotides are TGCGCCAGCAGCCCCCGGGACCCAGACTACGAGCAGTACTTC. This encodes CASSPRDPDYEQYF.

The V gene is TRBV2, the J gene TRBJ1-5; maybe TRBD1 (5 bases). Germline CDR1 reads SNHLY; CDR2 reads FYNNEI. This CDR3 region has 14 residues. Trimming pared 1 base from V and 7 bases from J, leaving 11 bases between. The CDR3 coding sequence is TGTGCCAGCAGTGAAGGACGGGGGATGCAGCCCCAGCATTTT. This gives the protein CASSEGRGMQPQHF.

In this sample, this clonotype turned up many times. The chain couples TRBV18 to TRBJ2-1; TRBD1 aligns across 10 bases. The germline gives CDR1 KGHSH, CDR2 LQKENI. J lost 12 bases, V lost 6 bases, and 14 bases had no gene match. This CDR3 region has 15 residues. CDR3 in DNA: TGTGCCAGCTCGCCTGACAGGGGGCGCGTACAACGGCAGTTCTTC. This codes for CASSPDRGRVQRQFF. The whole variable domain, filled in from reference TRBV18 and TRBJ2-1, reads NAGVMQNPRHLVRRRGQEARLRCSPMKGHSHVYWYRQLPEEGLKFMVYLQKENIIDESGMPKERFSAEFPKEGPSILRIQQVVRGDSAAYFCASSPDRGRVQRQFFGPGTRLTVL.

In its sample, this clonotype was seen many times. The gene calls are TRBV12-3 or TRBV12-4 and TRBJ1-1; D is undetermined. The CDR3 loop spans 15 amino acids. The V end was cut by 3 bases, the J end by 5 bases, with 16 bases between. The CDR3 bases are TGTGCCAGCAGTTTGAGGGATTTGAGGAAGACTGAAGCTTTCTTT. Amino acids: CASSLRDLRKTEAFF.

This chain uses TRBV9 with TRBJ2-2; 10 bases map to TRBD2. J lost 6 bases, V lost 1 base, and 6 bases had no gene match. Germline assignment: CDR1 SGDLS and CDR2 YYNGEE. The CDR3 is 16 amino acids. For the CDR3, the DNA is TGTGCCAGCAGCGTAATCCTAGCGGGAGCCCCCGGGGAGCTGTTTTTT. It yields the protein CASSVILAGAPGELFF. Full variable domain (missing parts from reference TRBV9 and TRBJ2-2): DSGVTQTPKHLITATGQRVTLRCSPRSGDLSVYWYQQSLDQGLQFLIQYYNGEERAKGNILERFSAQQFPDLHSELNLSSLELGDSALYFCASSVILAGAPGELFFGEGSRLTVL.